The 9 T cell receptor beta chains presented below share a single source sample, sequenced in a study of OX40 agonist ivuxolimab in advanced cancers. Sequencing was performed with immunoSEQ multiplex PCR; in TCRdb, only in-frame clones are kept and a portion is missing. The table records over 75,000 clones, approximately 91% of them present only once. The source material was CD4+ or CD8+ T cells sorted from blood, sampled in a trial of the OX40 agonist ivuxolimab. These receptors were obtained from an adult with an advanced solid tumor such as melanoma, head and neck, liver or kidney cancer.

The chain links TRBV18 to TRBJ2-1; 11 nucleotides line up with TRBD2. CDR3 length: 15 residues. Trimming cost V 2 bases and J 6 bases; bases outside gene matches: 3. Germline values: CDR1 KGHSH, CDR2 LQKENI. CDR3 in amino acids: CASSPTLAGVNEQFF. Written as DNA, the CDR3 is TGTGCCAGCTCACCAACACTAGCGGGAGTCAATGAGCAGTTCTTC.

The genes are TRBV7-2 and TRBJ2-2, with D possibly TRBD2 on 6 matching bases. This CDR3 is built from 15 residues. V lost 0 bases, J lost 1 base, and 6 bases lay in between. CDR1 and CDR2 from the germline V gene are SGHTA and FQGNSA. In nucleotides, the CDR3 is TGTGCCAGCAGCTTAGCTAGCGGGAACACCGGGGAGCTGTTTTTT. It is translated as CASSLASGNTGELFF.

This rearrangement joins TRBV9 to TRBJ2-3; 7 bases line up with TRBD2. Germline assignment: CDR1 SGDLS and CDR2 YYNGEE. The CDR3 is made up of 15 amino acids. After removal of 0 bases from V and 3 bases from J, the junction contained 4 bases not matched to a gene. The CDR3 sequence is CASSVADGRTDTQYF. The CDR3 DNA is TGTGCCAGCAGCGTAGCGGACGGGAGGACAGATACGCAGTATTTT.

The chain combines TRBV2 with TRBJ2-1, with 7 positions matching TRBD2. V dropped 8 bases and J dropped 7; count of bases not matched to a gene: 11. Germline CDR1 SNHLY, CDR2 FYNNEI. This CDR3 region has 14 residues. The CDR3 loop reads CASGGGAVVNEQFF. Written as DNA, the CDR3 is TGTGCCAGCGGGGGAGGGGCCGTTGTGAATGAGCAGTTCTTC. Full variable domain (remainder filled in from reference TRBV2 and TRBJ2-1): EPEVTQTPSHQVTQMGQEVILRCVPISNHLYFYWYRQILGQKVEFLVSFYNNEISEKSEIFDDQFSVERPDGSNFTLKIRSTKLEDSAMYFCASGGGAVVNEQFFGPGTRLTVL.

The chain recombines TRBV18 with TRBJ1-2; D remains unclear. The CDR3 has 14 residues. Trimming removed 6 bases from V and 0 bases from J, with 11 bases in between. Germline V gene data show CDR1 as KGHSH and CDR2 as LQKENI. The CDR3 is CASSNERANYGYTF. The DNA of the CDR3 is TGTGCCAGCTCGAATGAAAGAGCTAACTATGGCTACACCTTC.

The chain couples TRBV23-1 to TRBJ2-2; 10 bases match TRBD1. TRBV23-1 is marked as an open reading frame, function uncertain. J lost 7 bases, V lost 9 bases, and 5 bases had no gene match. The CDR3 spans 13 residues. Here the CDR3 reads CASLGQGHGELFF. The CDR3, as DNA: TGCGCCAGTCTGGGACAGGGGCACGGGGAGCTGTTTTTT.

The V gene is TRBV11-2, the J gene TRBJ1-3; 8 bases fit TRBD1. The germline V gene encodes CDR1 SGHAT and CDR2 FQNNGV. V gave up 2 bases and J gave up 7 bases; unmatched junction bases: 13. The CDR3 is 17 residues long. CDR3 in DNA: TGTGCCAGCAGCTTATTGGTTCCGACAGGGGTCGGGAACACCATATATTTT. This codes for CASSLLVPTGVGNTIYF.

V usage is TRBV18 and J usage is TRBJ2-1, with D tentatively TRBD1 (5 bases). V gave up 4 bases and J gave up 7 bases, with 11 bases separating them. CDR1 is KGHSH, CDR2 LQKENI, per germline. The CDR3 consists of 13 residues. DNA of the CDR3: TGTGCCAGCTCACGGGGCAGAAGTAATGAGCAGTTCTTC. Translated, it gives CASSRGRSNEQFF.

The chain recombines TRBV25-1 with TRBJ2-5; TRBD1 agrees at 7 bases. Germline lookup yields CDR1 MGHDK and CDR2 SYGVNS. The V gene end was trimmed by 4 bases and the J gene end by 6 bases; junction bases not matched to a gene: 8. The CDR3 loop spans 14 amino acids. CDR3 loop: CASSGGQLFQTQYF. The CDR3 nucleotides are TGTGCCAGCAGTGGGGGACAGCTGTTCCAGACCCAGTACTTC.